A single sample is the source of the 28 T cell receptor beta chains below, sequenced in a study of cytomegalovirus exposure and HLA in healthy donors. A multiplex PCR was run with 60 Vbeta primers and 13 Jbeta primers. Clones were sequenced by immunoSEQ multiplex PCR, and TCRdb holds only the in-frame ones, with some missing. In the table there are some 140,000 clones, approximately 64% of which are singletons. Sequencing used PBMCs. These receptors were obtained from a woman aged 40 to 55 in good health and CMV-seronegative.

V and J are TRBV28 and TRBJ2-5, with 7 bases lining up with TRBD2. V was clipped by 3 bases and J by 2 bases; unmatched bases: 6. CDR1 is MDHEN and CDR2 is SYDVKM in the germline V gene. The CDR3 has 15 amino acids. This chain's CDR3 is CASSFGGGRQETQYF. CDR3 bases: TGTGCCAGCAGTTTTGGGGGGGGGAGGCAAGAGACCCAGTACTTC.

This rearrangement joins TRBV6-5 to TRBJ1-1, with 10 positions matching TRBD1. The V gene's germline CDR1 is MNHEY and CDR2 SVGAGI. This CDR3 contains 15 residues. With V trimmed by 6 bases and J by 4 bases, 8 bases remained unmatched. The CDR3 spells CASSWDRGLRTEAFF. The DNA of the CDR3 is TGTGCCAGCAGCTGGGACAGGGGCTTGCGCACTGAAGCTTTCTTT.

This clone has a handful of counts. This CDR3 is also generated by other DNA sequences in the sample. The CDR3 sequence: CASSLDRGSYNEQFF. DNA for the CDR3: TGTGCCAGCAGCTTGGATCGGGGCTCCTACAATGAGCAGTTCTTC. The chain carries TRBV5-4 and TRBJ2-1, with D perhaps matching TRBD2 (5 bases). Trimming left V 0 bases short and J 0 bases short, with 7 bases between. The CDR3 is 15 residues long. Germline V gives CDR1 SGHNT, CDR2 YYREEE (reference sequence).

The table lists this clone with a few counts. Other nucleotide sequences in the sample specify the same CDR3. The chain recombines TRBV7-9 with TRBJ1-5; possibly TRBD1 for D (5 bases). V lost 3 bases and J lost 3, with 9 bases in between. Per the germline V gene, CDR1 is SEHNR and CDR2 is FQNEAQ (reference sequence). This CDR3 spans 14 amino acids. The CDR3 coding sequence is TGTGCCAGCAGCTTCGGGGGAATCAATCAGCCCCAGCATTTT. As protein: CASSFGGINQPQHF.

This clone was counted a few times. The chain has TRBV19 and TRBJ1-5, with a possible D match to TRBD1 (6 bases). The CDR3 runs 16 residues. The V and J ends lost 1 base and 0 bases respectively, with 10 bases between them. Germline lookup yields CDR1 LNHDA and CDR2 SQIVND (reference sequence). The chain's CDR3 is CASSIGGGHSNQPQHF. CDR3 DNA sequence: TGTGCCAGTAGTATAGGAGGGGGTCATAGCAATCAGCCCCAGCATTTT.

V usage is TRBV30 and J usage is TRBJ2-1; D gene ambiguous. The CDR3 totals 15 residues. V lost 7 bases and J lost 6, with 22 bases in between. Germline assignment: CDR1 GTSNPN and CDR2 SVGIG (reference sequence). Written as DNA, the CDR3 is TGTGCCTTTTACTCACCGTCTCCTTATGGCAATGAGCAGTTCTTC. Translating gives CAFYSPSPYGNEQFF. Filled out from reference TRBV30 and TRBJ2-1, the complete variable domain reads SQTIHQWPATLVQPVGSPLSLECTVEGTSNPNLYWYRQAAGRGLQLLFYSVGIGQISSEVPQNLSASRPQDRQFILSSKKLLLSDSGFYLCAFYSPSPYGNEQFFGPGTRLTVL.

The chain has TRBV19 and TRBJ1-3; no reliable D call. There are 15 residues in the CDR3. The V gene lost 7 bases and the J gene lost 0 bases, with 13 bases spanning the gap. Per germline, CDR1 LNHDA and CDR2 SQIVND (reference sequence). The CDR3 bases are TGTGCCAGTACCAAGGGAGAGAGCTCTGGAAACACCATATATTTT. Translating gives CASTKGESSGNTIYF.

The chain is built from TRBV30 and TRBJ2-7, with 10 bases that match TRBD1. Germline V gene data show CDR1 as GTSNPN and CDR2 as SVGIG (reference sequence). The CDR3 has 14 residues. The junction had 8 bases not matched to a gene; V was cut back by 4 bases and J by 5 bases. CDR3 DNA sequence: TGTGCCTGGACCCCTTCGGGACAGGGGAACGAGCAGTACTTC. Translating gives CAWTPSGQGNEQYF.

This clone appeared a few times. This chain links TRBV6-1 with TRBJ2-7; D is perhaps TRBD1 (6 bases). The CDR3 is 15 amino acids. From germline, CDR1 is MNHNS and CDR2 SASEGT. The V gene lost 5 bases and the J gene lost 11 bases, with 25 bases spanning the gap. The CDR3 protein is CASSPYVRTAEREYF. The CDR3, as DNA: TGTGCCAGCAGTCCCTACGTCAGGACAGCCGAACGGGAGTACTTC.

This chain's CDR3 is CASSAGTGDYGYTF. CDR3 coding DNA: TGTGCCAGCAGCGCCGGGACAGGGGACTATGGCTACACCTTC. V and J are TRBV4-2 and TRBJ1-2; TRBD1 aligns across 10 bases. In germline, CDR1 is LGHNA, CDR2 YNFKEQ. J lost 3 bases, V lost 5 bases, and 3 bases had no gene match. The CDR3 totals 14 residues.

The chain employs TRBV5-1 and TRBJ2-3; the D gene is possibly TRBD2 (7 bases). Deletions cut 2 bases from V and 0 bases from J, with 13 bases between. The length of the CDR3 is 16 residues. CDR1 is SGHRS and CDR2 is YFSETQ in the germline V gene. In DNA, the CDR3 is TGCGCCAGCAGCTTACAGGGAGGGACTAGCACAGATACGCAGTATTTT. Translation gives CASSLQGGTSTDTQYF.

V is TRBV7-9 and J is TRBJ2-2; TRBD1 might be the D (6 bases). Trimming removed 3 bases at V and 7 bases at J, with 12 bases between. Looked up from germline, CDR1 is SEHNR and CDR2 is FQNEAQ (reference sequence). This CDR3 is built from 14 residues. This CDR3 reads CASSLRTVIGELFF. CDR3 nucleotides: TGTGCCAGCAGCTTGAGGACAGTCATCGGGGAGCTGTTTTTT.

For the CDR3, the DNA is TGTGCCAGCAGTACGAAGTCACATCGAGGATACACCTTC. Translated, it gives CASSTKSHRGYTF. The J gene is TRBJ1-2, the V gene TRBV6-5; D call uncertain. The CDR3 is made up of 13 amino acids. The V end was cut by 5 bases, the J end by 11 bases, with 18 bases between. Germline CDR1 is MNHEY and CDR2 is SVGAGI.

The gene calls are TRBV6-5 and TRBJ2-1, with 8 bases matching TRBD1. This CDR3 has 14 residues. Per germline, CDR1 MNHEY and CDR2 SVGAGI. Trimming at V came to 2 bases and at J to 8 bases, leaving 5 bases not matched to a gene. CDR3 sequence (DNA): TGTGCCAGCAGTTACGCAGGGGGCATAGATGAGCAGTTCTTC. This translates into CASSYAGGIDEQFF.

CDR3 loop: CASSISGAYSNQPQHF. CDR3 DNA: TGTGCCAGTAGTATTAGTGGGGCCTATAGCAATCAGCCCCAGCATTTT. This sequence joins TRBV19 and TRBJ1-5, with a possible D match to TRBD1 (5 bases). In germline, CDR1 is LNHDA, CDR2 SQIVND (reference sequence). V lost 3 bases, J lost 0 bases, and 12 bases lay in between. The CDR3 spans 16 residues.

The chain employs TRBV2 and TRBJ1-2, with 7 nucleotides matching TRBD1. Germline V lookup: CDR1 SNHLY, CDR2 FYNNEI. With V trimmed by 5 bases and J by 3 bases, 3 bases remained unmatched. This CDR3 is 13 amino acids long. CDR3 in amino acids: CASSSTGDYGYTF. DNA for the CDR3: TGTGCCAGCAGTTCTACAGGGGACTATGGCTACACCTTC.

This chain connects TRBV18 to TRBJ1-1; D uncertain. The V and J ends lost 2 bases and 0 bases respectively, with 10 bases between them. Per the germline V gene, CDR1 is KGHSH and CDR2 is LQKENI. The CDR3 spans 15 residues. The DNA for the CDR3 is TGTGCCAGCTCACCAGTGGCAGAAGTGAACACTGAAGCTTTCTTT. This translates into CASSPVAEVNTEAFF.

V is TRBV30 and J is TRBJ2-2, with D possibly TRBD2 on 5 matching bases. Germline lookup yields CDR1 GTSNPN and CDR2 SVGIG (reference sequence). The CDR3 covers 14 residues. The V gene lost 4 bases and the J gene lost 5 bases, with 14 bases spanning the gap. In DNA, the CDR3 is TGTGCCTGGATAGGCCCCCCGGGGACCGGGGAGCTGTTTTTT. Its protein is CAWIGPPGTGELFF.

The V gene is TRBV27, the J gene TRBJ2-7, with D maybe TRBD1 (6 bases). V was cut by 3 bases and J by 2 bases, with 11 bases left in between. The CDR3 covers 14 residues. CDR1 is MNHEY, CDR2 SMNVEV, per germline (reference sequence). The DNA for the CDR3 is TGTGCCAGCAGTTTTACAGGGAGAACCTACGAGCAGTACTTC. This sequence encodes CASSFTGRTYEQYF.

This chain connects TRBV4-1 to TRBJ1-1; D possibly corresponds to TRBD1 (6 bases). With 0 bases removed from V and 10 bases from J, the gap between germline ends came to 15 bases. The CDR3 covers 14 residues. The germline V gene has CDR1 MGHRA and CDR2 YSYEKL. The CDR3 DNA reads TGCGCCAGCAGCCAAGATCGAGCCAGGGGAGTAGCTTTCTTT. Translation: CASSQDRARGVAFF.

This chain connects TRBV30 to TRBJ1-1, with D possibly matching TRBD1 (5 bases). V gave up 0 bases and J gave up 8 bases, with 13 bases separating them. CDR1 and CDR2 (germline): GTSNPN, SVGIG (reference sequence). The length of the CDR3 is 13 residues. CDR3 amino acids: CAWSVSQGGEAFF. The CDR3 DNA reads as TGTGCCTGGAGTGTAAGTCAGGGAGGGGAAGCTTTCTTT.

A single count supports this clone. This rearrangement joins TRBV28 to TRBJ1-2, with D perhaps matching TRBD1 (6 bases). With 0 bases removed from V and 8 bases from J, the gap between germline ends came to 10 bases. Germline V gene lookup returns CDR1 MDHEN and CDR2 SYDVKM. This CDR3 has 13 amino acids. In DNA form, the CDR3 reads TGTGCCAGCAGTTTATGGACCGGACAGGGCTACACCTTC. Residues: CASSLWTGQGYTF.

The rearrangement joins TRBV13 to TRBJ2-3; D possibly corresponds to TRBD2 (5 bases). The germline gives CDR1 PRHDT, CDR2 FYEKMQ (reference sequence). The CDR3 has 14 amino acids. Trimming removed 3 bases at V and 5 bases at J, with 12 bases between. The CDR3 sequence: CASSLTTDGDTQYF. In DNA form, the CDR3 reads TGTGCCAGCAGCTTGACTACCGACGGAGATACGCAGTATTTT. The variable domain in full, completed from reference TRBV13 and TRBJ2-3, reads AAGVIQSPRHLIKEKRETATLKCYPIPRHDTVYWYQQGPGQDPQFLISFYEKMQSDKGSIPDRFSAQQFSDYHSELNMSSLELGDSALYFCASSLTTDGDTQYFGPGTRLTVL.

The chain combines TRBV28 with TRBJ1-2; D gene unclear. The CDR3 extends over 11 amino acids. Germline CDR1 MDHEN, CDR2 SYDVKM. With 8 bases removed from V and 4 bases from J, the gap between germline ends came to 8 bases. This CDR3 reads CASDGSYGYTF. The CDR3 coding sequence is TGTGCCAGCGACGGGAGCTATGGCTACACCTTC.

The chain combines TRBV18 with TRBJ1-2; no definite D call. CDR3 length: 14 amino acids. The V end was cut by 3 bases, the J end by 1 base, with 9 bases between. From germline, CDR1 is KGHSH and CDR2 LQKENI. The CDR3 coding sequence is TGTGCCAGCTCACCCGCGGCCAGTAACTATGGCTACACCTTC. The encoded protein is CASSPAASNYGYTF.

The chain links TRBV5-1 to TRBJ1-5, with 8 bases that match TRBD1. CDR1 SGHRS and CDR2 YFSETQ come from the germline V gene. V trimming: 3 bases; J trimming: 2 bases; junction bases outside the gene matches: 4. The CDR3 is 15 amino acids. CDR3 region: CASSWTGNRNQPQHF. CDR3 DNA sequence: TGCGCCAGCAGCTGGACAGGGAATCGCAATCAGCCCCAGCATTTT.

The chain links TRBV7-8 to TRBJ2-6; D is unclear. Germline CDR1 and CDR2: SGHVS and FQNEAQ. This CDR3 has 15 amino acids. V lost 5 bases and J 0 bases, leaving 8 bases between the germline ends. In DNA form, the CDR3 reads TGTGCCAGCAGCCCAGGCTTCTCTGGGGCCAACGTCCTGACTTTC. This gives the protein CASSPGFSGANVLTF.

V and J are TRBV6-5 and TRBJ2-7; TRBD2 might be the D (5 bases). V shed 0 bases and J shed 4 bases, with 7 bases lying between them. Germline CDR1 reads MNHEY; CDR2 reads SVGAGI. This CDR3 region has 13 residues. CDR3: CASSYSRGYEQYF. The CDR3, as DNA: TGTGCCAGCAGTTACTCGAGAGGGTACGAGCAGTACTTC.